This T cell receptor beta chain was sequenced for a study of T-cell reconstitution after alpha-beta-depleted transplantation in children. Library preparation (for TCRbeta) was performed with unique molecular identifiers. TCRdb independently ran MiXCR on the PCR reads; one entry per CDR3 protein. The table shows approximately 190,000 distinct CDR3 sequences, with roughly 8.1% occurring only once. This clonotype was seen ten or more times. Its antigen is unidentified. Whole-study findings and limits: Elevated TCRbeta diversity at day 60 was traced, in some patients, to surviving recipient T cells and thymic progenitors. T-cell numbers and diversity one year post-transplant derived largely from freshly generated T cells. Reportedly, only several hundred clones from non-depleted graft cells drove alpha-beta T-cell counts at about two months.

CDR3 length: 17 residues. Trimming cost V 0 bases and J 4 bases; bases outside gene matches: 7. The germline gives CDR1 SGHAT, CDR2 FQNNGV. The V gene is TRBV11-2, the J gene TRBJ2-3, with TRBD2 matching 10 bases. This clonotype was sampled from a male patient between 2 and 10 years old who had a stem cell transplant for acute myeloid leukemia, so the T cells may come from the graft donor. Source: PBMCs, mostly from graft donor cells, taken 360 days after TCRalphabeta/CD19-depleted stem cell transplant. The CDR3 reads CASSLDWLAGVADTQYF. CDR3 nucleotides: TGTGCCAGCAGCTTAGATTGGCTAGCGGGAGTAGCAGATACGCAGTATTTT.